A selection of T cell receptor beta chains follows, all from one sample in a study of blood T cell repertoires in COVID-19. Assay: immunoSEQ multiplex PCR; the TCRdb copy retains only in-frame clones and omits some. Among roughly 380,000 clones listed, approximately 90% were seen once. Sequencing was performed on peripheral blood. The origin of the receptors is a woman in her sixties or seventies with COVID-19, enrolled during active disease. Both conserved end residues are part of each CDR3. D genes are given only for firm matches. Only part of the rows carry a size: once, few, many, or a class if the clone is expanded.

d_call,cdr3_length,clone_size,j_call,v_call,cdr3_aa,cdr3_nt
-,15,-,TRBJ2-2,TRBV18,CASSPLQENTGELFF,TGTGCCAGCTCACCGCTACAGGAGAACACCGGGGAGCTGTTTTTT
TRBD1,13,-,TRBJ1-1,TRBV29-1,CSARTGRDTEAFF,TGCAGCGCCCGGACAGGAAGGGACACTGAAGCTTTCTTT
-,13,-,TRBJ1-5,TRBV6-5,CASRLDSNQPQHF,TGTGCCAGCCGACTGGATAGCAATCAGCCCCAGCATTTT
TRBD1,16,-,TRBJ1-1,TRBV27,CASSQRPGQANTEAFF,TGTGCCAGCAGTCAAAGACCGGGACAGGCCAACACTGAAGCTTTCTTT
TRBD2,16,-,TRBJ2-3,TRBV10-2,CASRSGTSGYTDTQYF,TGCGCCAGCAGATCCGGGACTAGCGGATACACAGATACGCAGTATTTT
-,14,few,TRBJ2-7,TRBV10-1,CASSERQGWIEQYF,TGCGCCAGCAGTGAGAGGCAGGGGTGGATCGAGCAGTACTTC
TRBD2,13,few,TRBJ2-7,TRBV19,CASHREGSYEQYF,TGTGCCAGCCACCGGGAGGGATCCTACGAGCAGTACTTC
TRBD2,14,-,TRBJ2-5,TRBV19,CASHRGGESETQYF,TGTGCCAGTCACCGGGGAGGGGAATCGGAGACCCAGTACTTC
TRBD1,15,-,TRBJ1-2,TRBV18,CASSPSTGITYGYTF,TGTGCCAGCTCACCTTCGACAGGGATTACCTATGGCTACACCTTC
TRBD1,14,-,TRBJ1-2,TRBV29-1,CSAPPTTGGRGYTF,TGCAGCGCCCCACCAACAACAGGGGGTCGGGGCTACACCTTC
TRBD1,16,-,TRBJ1-4,TRBV5-1,CASSLQGTGGNEKLFF,TGCGCCAGCAGCTTGCAGGGGACAGGGGGAAATGAAAAACTGTTTTTT
-,14,-,TRBJ1-3,TRBV11-2,CASSTRVSGNTIYF,TGTGCCAGCAGCACCAGGGTTTCTGGAAACACCATATATTTT
TRBD1,18,-,TRBJ1-2,TRBV2,CASRSSRTGVFRGYGYTF,TGTGCCAGCAGGAGCTCGCGGACAGGGGTTTTTCGCGGCTATGGCTACACCTTC
TRBD2,15,-,TRBJ2-1,TRBV29-1,CSARLTSGLPGGQFF,TGCAGTGCTCGTTTGACTAGCGGACTCCCGGGAGGGCAGTTCTTC
TRBD2,18,-,TRBJ2-2,TRBV5-1,CASRHGLAGLPDTGELFF,TGCGCCAGCAGGCATGGACTAGCGGGTCTACCGGACACCGGGGAGCTGTTTTTT
TRBD1,15,few,TRBJ2-7,TRBV4-2,CASSQGGQGAYEQYF,TGTGCCAGCAGCCAAGGCGGTCAGGGGGCCTACGAGCAGTACTTC
-,13,-,TRBJ2-1,TRBV6-6,CASSYSSVSEQFF,TGTGCCAGCAGTTACTCGAGCGTAAGTGAGCAGTTCTTC
-,12,-,TRBJ1-1,TRBV7-8,CASSLEAGEAFF,TGTGCCAGCAGCTTAGAGGCAGGGGAAGCTTTCTTT
-,17,once,TRBJ2-3,TRBV27,CASSSIPWEGVTDTQYF,TGTGCCAGCAGTTCCATCCCTTGGGAGGGGGTGACAGATACGCAGTATTTT
-,14,-,TRBJ1-2,TRBV5-1,CASSLEGGANGYTF,TGCGCCAGCAGCTTGGAAGGGGGGGCGAATGGCTACACCTTC
-,14,-,TRBJ1-2,TRBV3-1/TRBV3-2,CASSFTGALGGYTF,TGTGCCAGCAGCTTCACAGGAGCCTTAGGAGGCTACACCTTC
TRBD2,15,-,TRBJ2-5,TRBV4-1,CASSSLAGGVETQYF,TGCGCCAGCAGCTCCTTAGCGGGGGGGGTAGAGACCCAGTACTTC
TRBD2,13,-,TRBJ2-1,TRBV19,CASSIEPLAGWFF,TGTGCCAGTAGTATAGAGCCACTAGCGGGGTGGTTCTTC
TRBD2,15,-,TRBJ2-3,TRBV7-7,CASSQTSGGADTQYF,TGTGCTAGCAGCCAGACTAGCGGGGGGGCCGATACGCAGTATTTT
-,12,-,TRBJ1-2,TRBV2,CASSLTDSGYTF,TGTGCCAGCAGCCTCACGGACAGCGGCTACACCTTC
TRBD1,13,-,TRBJ1-6,TRBV30,CAWSQQGAPPLHF,TGTGCCTGGAGTCAACAGGGGGCCCCACCCCTCCACTTT
-,14,-,TRBJ1-2,TRBV5-1,CASSLVQGNYGYTF,TGCGCCAGCAGCTTGGTACAGGGTAACTATGGCTACACCTTC
-,15,-,TRBJ1-2,TRBV5-4,CASSPPTSGVYGYTF,TGTGCCAGCAGCCCCCCGACGTCGGGGGTATATGGCTACACCTTC
-,16,-,TRBJ1-2,TRBV5-1,CASSLAGASPNGGYTF,TGCGCCAGCAGCTTGGCTGGGGCCAGTCCTAACGGCGGCTACACCTTC
TRBD1,14,-,TRBJ1-5,TRBV2,CASQQGPQHQPQHF,TGTGCCAGCCAACAGGGGCCCCAACATCAGCCCCAGCATTTT
-,17,-,TRBJ1-6,TRBV7-9,CASTSGGAPSYNSPLHF,TGTGCCAGCACCTCTGGAGGGGCCCCCTCCTATAATTCACCCCTCCACTTT
TRBD2,16,-,TRBJ2-5,TRBV9,CASSVGTSGGRETQYF,TGTGCCAGCAGCGTAGGAACTAGCGGGGGTAGAGAGACCCAGTACTTC
TRBD1,19,-,TRBJ1-2,TRBV27,CASSQRKQGAHSAGYGYTF,TGTGCCAGCAGTCAAAGGAAGCAGGGGGCGCATTCGGCTGGCTATGGCTACACCTTC
-,12,-,TRBJ1-3,TRBV12-3/TRBV12-4,CASNRERNTIYF,TGTGCCAGCAACAGGGAGAGAAACACCATATATTTT
-,13,once,TRBJ1-2,TRBV7-2,CASSLASNYGYTF,TGTGCCAGCAGCTTAGCCAGTAACTATGGCTACACCTTC
-,13,-,TRBJ2-2,TRBV6-6,CASSYPKTGELFF,TGTGCCAGCAGTTACCCCAAAACCGGGGAGCTGTTTTTT
TRBD1,15,-,TRBJ1-6,TRBV6-5,CASSYLGQGNSPLHF,TGTGCCAGCAGTTACTTGGGACAGGGGAACTCACCCCTCCACTTT
TRBD1,15,-,TRBJ1-1,TRBV6-5,CASRGQGAMNTEAFF,TGTGCCAGCAGGGGACAGGGGGCGATGAACACTGAAGCTTTCTTT
-,16,-,TRBJ2-6,TRBV15,CATSSSRFPGANVLTF,TGTGCCACCAGCTCATCCAGGTTTCCTGGGGCCAACGTCCTGACTTTC
-,14,once,TRBJ1-1,TRBV20-1,CSASSRTARTEAFF,TGCAGTGCTAGTTCCAGGACAGCGAGGACTGAAGCTTTCTTT
-,12,-,TRBJ1-2,TRBV24-1,CATGLGFYGYTF,TGTGCCACCGGTCTGGGCTTCTATGGCTACACCTTC
-,14,-,TRBJ1-5,TRBV6-5,CASRLRGGNQPQHF,TGTGCCAGCAGACTCAGAGGTGGCAATCAGCCCCAGCATTTT
TRBD2,15,once,TRBJ2-1,TRBV19,CASSFTGGRHNEQFF,TGTGCCAGTAGTTTTACGGGGGGGCGTCACAATGAGCAGTTCTTC
TRBD1,15,-,TRBJ1-4,TRBV6-6,CASRNSGTGHEKLFF,TGTGCCAGCAGGAACTCCGGGACAGGACATGAAAAACTGTTTTTT
TRBD1,15,once,TRBJ1-5,TRBV15,CATSRGPGGGQPQHF,TGTGCCACCAGCAGAGGGCCAGGGGGCGGTCAGCCCCAGCATTTT
TRBD2,17,-,TRBJ2-1,TRBV19,CASSLSEWGRAGNEQFF,TGTGCCAGTAGTCTCTCAGAGTGGGGGAGGGCGGGCAATGAGCAGTTCTTC
TRBD2,14,-,TRBJ2-5,TRBV9,CASSPTGTSETQYF,TGTGCCAGCAGCCCCACCGGGACTAGCGAGACCCAGTACTTC
-,15,-,TRBJ2-7,TRBV19,CASSISLTRAYEQYF,TGTGCCAGTAGTATTTCTCTTACACGGGCCTACGAGCAGTACTTC
TRBD1,13,-,TRBJ2-1,TRBV5-4,CASSLGQGDEQFF,TGTGCCAGCAGCTTGGGTCAGGGGGATGAGCAGTTCTTC
-,16,-,TRBJ1-1,TRBV18,CASSPPGPRGGTEAFF,TGTGCCAGCTCACCCCCCGGGCCCCGAGGAGGCACTGAAGCTTTCTTT
TRBD1,15,-,TRBJ2-2,TRBV5-4,CASSVRDRATGELFF,TGTGCCAGCAGCGTCCGGGACAGAGCCACCGGGGAGCTGTTTTTT
TRBD2,20,-,TRBJ2-2,TRBV9,CASSLEGRLAGGPGTGELFF,TGTGCCAGCAGCCTGGAGGGGCGGCTAGCGGGGGGGCCGGGCACCGGGGAGCTGTTTTTT
TRBD1,13,-,TRBJ1-2,TRBV5-4,CASSRDRGDGYTF,TGTGCCAGCAGCCGGGACAGGGGGGACGGCTACACCTTC
TRBD1,15,-,TRBJ1-2,TRBV28,CASSLGGTGGYGYTF,TGTGCCAGCAGTTTAGGAGGGACAGGGGGCTATGGCTACACCTTC
TRBD1,16,once,TRBJ1-1,TRBV18,CASSRGQAGLDTEAFF,TGTGCCAGCTCACGGGGACAGGCCGGTCTCGACACTGAAGCTTTCTTT
TRBD2,18,-,TRBJ2-1,TRBV6-2/TRBV6-3,CASSYSLAGVLSYNEQFF,TGTGCCAGCAGTTACTCGCTAGCGGGGGTCCTCTCCTACAATGAGCAGTTCTTC
-,12,-,TRBJ2-7,TRBV6-1,CASSEFSLQQDF,TGTGCCAGCAGTGAATTTTCATTACAGCAGGACTTC
TRBD2,16,-,TRBJ2-3,TRBV5-1,CASSLLGGGASDTQYF,TGCGCCAGCAGCTTGTTGGGCGGGGGGGCCTCAGATACGCAGTATTTT